A selection of T cell receptor beta chains follows, all from one sample in a study of tumour-infiltrating T cells in Burkitt lymphoma. The repertoire was sequenced with immunoSEQ multiplex PCR; TCRdb's copy has only in-frame clones and lacks some. Here the sample spans around 120 clones, 80% to 90% being singletons. Sample: tumor tissue. The receptors stem from a human donor with Burkitt lymphoma. Both conserved end residues are part of each CDR3. A D gene is named only where the DNA matches it firmly. Part of the rows lack a size; the others show once, few, many or a class for expanded clones.

clone_size: .; j_call: TRBJ1-6; v_call: TRBV13; d_call: TRBD1; cdr3_length: 12; cdr3_aa: CASSAVTGTLHF; cdr3_nt: TGTGCCAGCAGCGCCGTGACAGGGACTCTCCACTTT
clone_size: .; j_call: TRBJ2-2; v_call: TRBV2; d_call: TRBD2; cdr3_length: 18; cdr3_aa: CASTAPSGRTIATGELFF; cdr3_nt: TGTGCCAGCACCGCCCCTAGCGGGAGAACCATTGCCACCGGGGAGCTGTTTTTT
clone_size: .; j_call: TRBJ1-1; v_call: TRBV19; d_call: .; cdr3_length: 15; cdr3_aa: CASSISGNVNTEAFF; cdr3_nt: TGTGCCAGTAGTATTTCGGGCAACGTGAACACTGAAGCTTTCTTT
clone_size: .; j_call: TRBJ2-1; v_call: TRBV6-1; d_call: TRBD2; cdr3_length: 19; cdr3_aa: CASSDPALLAGSSYNEQFF; cdr3_nt: TGTGCCAGCAGTGACCCCGCCCTTTTAGCGGGGAGCTCCTACAATGAGCAGTTCTTC
clone_size: .; j_call: TRBJ1-2; v_call: TRBV29-1; d_call: TRBD1; cdr3_length: 14; cdr3_aa: CSVEGDSHNYGYTF; cdr3_nt: TGCAGCGTTGAAGGGGACAGCCATAACTATGGCTACACCTTC
clone_size: .; j_call: TRBJ1-1; v_call: TRBV4-1; d_call: TRBD1; cdr3_length: 15; cdr3_aa: CASSLFDRVGTEAFF; cdr3_nt: TGCGCCAGCAGCCTATTCGACAGGGTCGGGACTGAAGCTTTCTTT
clone_size: .; j_call: TRBJ2-5; v_call: TRBV20-1; d_call: .; cdr3_length: 11; cdr3_aa: CSAIQQETQYF; cdr3_nt: TGCAGTGCTATACAGCAAGAGACCCAGTACTTC
clone_size: .; j_call: TRBJ1-1; v_call: TRBV13; d_call: .; cdr3_length: 12; cdr3_aa: CASSLRNTEAFF; cdr3_nt: TGTGCCAGCAGCTTGAGGAACACTGAAGCTTTCTTT
clone_size: once; j_call: TRBJ2-2; v_call: TRBV5-1; d_call: TRBD1; cdr3_length: 15; cdr3_aa: CASSWGQGGAGELFF; cdr3_nt: TGCGCCAGCAGCTGGGGACAGGGTGGTGCCGGGGAGCTGTTTTTT
clone_size: .; j_call: TRBJ2-1; v_call: TRBV11-2; d_call: TRBD2; cdr3_length: 16; cdr3_aa: CASSLVLAGPYNEQFF; cdr3_nt: TGTGCCAGCAGCTTAGTACTAGCGGGGCCTTACAATGAGCAGTTCTTC
clone_size: .; j_call: TRBJ2-6; v_call: TRBV9; d_call: .; cdr3_length: 14; cdr3_aa: CASSLVSGANVLTF; cdr3_nt: TGTGCCAGCAGCCTGGTCTCTGGGGCCAACGTCCTGACTTTC
clone_size: .; j_call: TRBJ2-1; v_call: TRBV4-3; d_call: .; cdr3_length: 15; cdr3_aa: CASSQSGARHNEQFF; cdr3_nt: TGCGCCAGCAGCCAATCCGGGGCTCGGCACAATGAGCAGTTCTTC
clone_size: .; j_call: TRBJ2-3; v_call: TRBV7-3; d_call: .; cdr3_length: 15; cdr3_aa: CASSSRGGGTDTQYF; cdr3_nt: TGTGCCAGCAGCTCCAGGGGTGGGGGCACAGATACGCAGTATTTT
clone_size: .; j_call: TRBJ2-3; v_call: TRBV7-3; d_call: .; cdr3_length: 14; cdr3_aa: CASSPSYRADTQYF; cdr3_nt: TGTGCCAGCAGCCCATCCTACAGGGCAGATACGCAGTATTTT
clone_size: .; j_call: TRBJ1-1; v_call: TRBV28; d_call: .; cdr3_length: 13; cdr3_aa: CASRSLEWVEAFF; cdr3_nt: TGTGCCAGCAGGTCCCTGGAGTGGGTTGAAGCTTTCTTT
clone_size: .; j_call: TRBJ1-3; v_call: TRBV2; d_call: .; cdr3_length: 14; cdr3_aa: CASSESAIGNTIYF; cdr3_nt: TGTGCCAGCAGTGAATCAGCTATCGGAAACACCATATATTTT
clone_size: once; j_call: TRBJ2-5; v_call: TRBV18; d_call: .; cdr3_length: 15; cdr3_aa: CASSPGRTSQETQYF; cdr3_nt: TGTGCCAGCTCACCCGGCCGTACTTCTCAAGAGACCCAGTACTTC
clone_size: once; j_call: TRBJ1-5; v_call: TRBV15; d_call: .; cdr3_length: 15; cdr3_aa: CATSRHREGNQPQHF; cdr3_nt: TGTGCCACCAGCAGGCACAGGGAGGGCAATCAGCCCCAGCATTTT
clone_size: .; j_call: TRBJ1-2; v_call: TRBV6-6; d_call: .; cdr3_length: 12; cdr3_aa: CATFRQVSGYTF; cdr3_nt: TGTGCCACCTTCAGACAGGTTTCTGGCTACACCTTC
clone_size: few; j_call: TRBJ1-6; v_call: TRBV7-9; d_call: .; cdr3_length: 15; cdr3_aa: CASSPSGAQNSPLHF; cdr3_nt: TGTGCCAGCAGCCCCTCCGGGGCGCAAAATTCACCCCTCCACTTT
clone_size: .; j_call: TRBJ1-6; v_call: TRBV4-1; d_call: .; cdr3_length: 14; cdr3_aa: CASSLRGDNSPLHF; cdr3_nt: TGCGCCAGCAGCCTGAGGGGTGACAATTCACCCCTCCACTTT
clone_size: once; j_call: TRBJ2-7; v_call: TRBV27; d_call: TRBD2; cdr3_length: 17; cdr3_aa: CASSLSWEGISPYEQYF; cdr3_nt: TGTGCCAGCAGTTTATCGTGGGAGGGAATCTCTCCCTACGAGCAGTACTTC